The rows below give T cell receptor beta chains drawn from one sample of a study of blood T cells in healthy people across ages. TCRdb re-called the 5' RACE reads with MiXCR, one entry per CDR3 protein. This sample has 1.5 million to 1.8 million distinct CDR3 sequences, with approximately 39% found just once. The sequenced sample was blood. The receptors stem from a woman aged 18-29 years in good health. Each CDR3 is given with its conserved first and last residue. D genes are given only for firm matches. Clone size is not always given. Where it is, it says once, few, many or a class for expanded clones.

V,size,J,D,DNA,CDR3
TRBV27,few,TRBJ2-3,TRBD2,TGTGCCAGCAGTCCCAGCGGGGGAGCCCACCAAACGCAGTATTTT,CASSPSGGAHQTQYF
TRBV12-3/TRBV12-4,few,TRBJ2-7,TRBD2,TGTGCCAGCAGTCCCGAAAGCGGGACTAGCGTCCTCGCGCGCGAGCAGTACTTC,CASSPESGTSVLAREQYF
TRBV20-1,few,TRBJ1-2,NA,TGCAGTGCTACGGCTAACTATGGCTACACCTTC,CSATANYGYTF
TRBV20-1,NA,TRBJ1-5,NA,TGCAGTGCTAGAGATTTAAAGGAGAGCAGGGGAAATCAGCCCCAGCATTTT,CSARDLKESRGNQPQHF
TRBV27,few,TRBJ1-1,NA,TGTGCCAGCAGTTTAGGGAGGGATAGGGGCGAGACTGAAGCTTTCTTT,CASSLGRDRGETEAFF
TRBV2,NA,TRBJ2-1,TRBD2,TGTGCCTGTCTTAGCGGGAGCGGGGCCTACAATGAGCAGTTCTTC,CACLSGSGAYNEQFF
TRBV4-3,NA,TRBJ2-1,NA,TGCGCCAGCAGCCAGTCGTGGGGTCGCGCCTACAATGAGCAGTTCTTC,CASSQSWGRAYNEQFF
TRBV27,NA,TRBJ2-7,NA,TGTGCCAGCAGTCCTGACTGGGAAGACTACGAGCAGTACTTC,CASSPDWEDYEQYF
TRBV20-1,few,TRBJ2-3,TRBD2,TGCAGTGCTAGAGCCCTAGCGGGGGCAACAGATACGCAGTATTTT,CSARALAGATDTQYF
TRBV6-2/TRBV6-3,NA,TRBJ2-1,NA,TGTGCCAGCAGTTACGCTAGTCGCCCCCCGTTCTTC,CASSYASRPPFF
TRBV20-1,NA,TRBJ2-1,NA,TGCAGTGCGCACGACGATGACGGGAGCTATGAGCAGTTCTTC,CSAHDDDGSYEQFF
TRBV9,NA,TRBJ2-3,NA,TGTGCCAGCAGCGTAGTTGGCGGATCCAGCACAGATACGCAGTATTTT,CASSVVGGSSTDTQYF
TRBV29-1,few,TRBJ2-1,NA,TGCAGCGTGGGTCGCCAGCGGCGGTACAATGAGCAGTTCTTC,CSVGRQRRYNEQFF
TRBV18,NA,TRBJ2-7,TRBD2,TGTGCCAGCTCTCCCCCGGGACTAGCGGGAGGGTCCTACGAGCAGTACTTC,CASSPPGLAGGSYEQYF
TRBV7-9,few,TRBJ2-7,NA,TGTGCCAGCAGCTTAGCACAGGGAAACTCCTACGAGCAGTACTTC,CASSLAQGNSYEQYF
TRBV27,NA,TRBJ1-5,TRBD1,TGTGCCAGCAGAGACAGGGGAGGTATTAGCAATCAGCCCCAGCATTTT,CASRDRGGISNQPQHF
TRBV2,NA,TRBJ2-5,TRBD2,TGTGCCAGCAGTTCTAGCGGGAGGATTGGGGAGACCCAGTACTTC,CASSSSGRIGETQYF
TRBV5-1,NA,TRBJ1-1,TRBD1,TGCGCCAGCAGCACGACAGGGGCCGTACAGAACACTGAAGCTTTCTTT,CASSTTGAVQNTEAFF
TRBV2,few,TRBJ2-3,NA,TGTGCCAGCACCGGGATCCCCTACGCAGATACGCAGTATTTT,CASTGIPYADTQYF
TRBV6-6,NA,TRBJ2-3,TRBD2,TGTGCCAGCACTCGGACTAGCGGGACCACAGATACGCAGTATTTT,CASTRTSGTTDTQYF
TRBV7-9,NA,TRBJ2-5,TRBD2,TGTGCCAGCAACCTTAAGGAGCGGGGGGACTCAGAGACCCAGTACTTC,CASNLKERGDSETQYF
TRBV7-7,NA,TRBJ2-2,TRBD1,TGTGCTAGCAGCTACCGACAGGGTACCGGGGAGCTGTTTTTT,CASSYRQGTGELFF
TRBV25-1,NA,TRBJ1-2,NA,TGTGCCAGCAGTGAATCGAGGGGTGACTATGGCTACACCTTC,CASSESRGDYGYTF
TRBV7-2,once,TRBJ2-7,TRBD1,TGTGCCAGCAGCGCAGAGGTTATGACAGGGGGCTACGAGCAGTACTTC,CASSAEVMTGGYEQYF
TRBV7-2,NA,TRBJ1-5,NA,TGTGCCAGCAGCCTACTTGGACCGAGCAATCAGCCCCAGCATTTT,CASSLLGPSNQPQHF
TRBV6-5,NA,TRBJ2-3,NA,TGTGCCAGCATTGCGGGAACTGCGCAGTATTTT,CASIAGTAQYF
TRBV13,NA,TRBJ1-4,NA,TGTGCCAGCAGCTTAAGAGGCTCCGGGACACTGCACCAAAAACTGTTTTTT,CASSLRGSGTLHQKLFF
TRBV5-4,few,TRBJ1-2,TRBD1,TGTGCCAGCAGATCGTCAGGGGGCGCTTATGGCTACACCTTC,CASRSSGGAYGYTF
TRBV6-2/TRBV6-3,NA,TRBJ1-1,TRBD1,TGTGCCAGCACCATGACAGGGTTGAACACTGAAGCTTTCTTT,CASTMTGLNTEAFF
TRBV27,NA,TRBJ2-5,NA,TGTGCCAGCGTCTCAAAATACGGGGGAATCGATGAGACCCAGTACTTC,CASVSKYGGIDETQYF
TRBV12-3/TRBV12-4,NA,TRBJ1-2,TRBD1,TGTGCCAGCAGTTTAGGATACAGGGGCTATGGCTACACCTTC,CASSLGYRGYGYTF
TRBV20-1,NA,TRBJ2-3,TRBD1,TGCAGTGCTAGAGATATGGGGACAGACCCCACAGATACGCAGTATTTT,CSARDMGTDPTDTQYF
TRBV12-3/TRBV12-4,NA,TRBJ2-3,TRBD2,TGTGCCAGCAGCCCGCGAATAGCGGGCCCCACAGATACGCAGTATTTT,CASSPRIAGPTDTQYF
TRBV29-1,NA,TRBJ2-5,TRBD1,TGCAGCGTCGGACAGGGCATCGGGGAGCAGTACTTC,CSVGQGIGEQYF
TRBV7-9,few,TRBJ1-6,NA,TGTGCCAGCAGCGCCTTCATAAATAATTCACCCCTCCACTTT,CASSAFINNSPLHF
TRBV6-6,NA,TRBJ2-7,NA,TGTGCCAGCAGTTGGACCCCTGACGAGCAGTACTTC,CASSWTPDEQYF
TRBV5-1,few,TRBJ2-1,NA,TGCGCCAGCAGCTTGGATCGTCCAGGTACCAATGAGCAGTTCTTC,CASSLDRPGTNEQFF
TRBV6-5,many,TRBJ1-1,NA,TGTGCCAGTGCGGCCCGGGGGTGGGGGAACACTGAAGCTTTCTTT,CASAARGWGNTEAFF
TRBV12-3/TRBV12-4,few,TRBJ2-5,NA,TGTGCCAGCAGTTTTAGGCCGGCACGGCAGTACTTC,CASSFRPARQYF
TRBV4-3,few,TRBJ2-1,TRBD2,TGCGCCAGCAGCCAGGTCCTAGCGGGAGGGCCTGAGGATGAGCAGTTCTTC,CASSQVLAGGPEDEQFF
TRBV4-3,once,TRBJ2-3,NA,TGCGCCAGCAGCCAACAAGGGTGGCCTAGCACAGATACGCAGTATTTT,CASSQQGWPSTDTQYF
TRBV5-1,many,TRBJ2-7,TRBD1,TGTGCCAGCAGTTTGGGGACAGGGCTCTACGAGCAGTACTTC,CASSLGTGLYEQYF
TRBV29-1,NA,TRBJ2-7,NA,TGCAGCGTTCAAGAGGCCTACGAGCAGTACTTC,CSVQEAYEQYF
TRBV6-1,NA,TRBJ2-7,TRBD2,TGTGCCAGCAGTGAATCGGGCCGGATAGCGGGGTCCTCCTACGAGCAGTACTTC,CASSESGRIAGSSYEQYF
TRBV20-1,many,TRBJ1-2,TRBD1,TGCAGTGCTTCGATGACAGGGGAAGATGGCTACACCTTC,CSASMTGEDGYTF
TRBV6-1,few,TRBJ1-5,NA,TGTGCCAGCAGTGTTTATGGGGGCGCGCGCAATCAGCCCCAGCATTTT,CASSVYGGARNQPQHF
TRBV4-1,NA,TRBJ2-5,NA,TGCGCCAGCAGCCAAGAATGGCGGGGAGGCAATGAGCAGTACTTC,CASSQEWRGGNEQYF
TRBV20-1,NA,TRBJ1-5,NA,TGCAGTGCTAGGGGGCCTTATAGCAATCAGCCCCAGCATTTT,CSARGPYSNQPQHF
TRBV9,NA,TRBJ2-3,TRBD2,TGTGCCAGCAGCGTGCGGGGGGTGGATACGCAGTATTTT,CASSVRGVDTQYF
TRBV20-1,NA,TRBJ1-3,NA,TGCAGTGCTAGAGATCGGGCGGCAGGGAGCAGGTCGTGGGGAAACACCATATATTTT,CSARDRAAGSRSWGNTIYF
TRBV7-2,NA,TRBJ1-2,NA,TGTGCCAGCAGCCATAAGACAGGCTATGGCTACACCTTC,CASSHKTGYGYTF
TRBV7-9,NA,TRBJ2-7,TRBD2,TGTGCCAGCAGCTTCCCTTCTAGCGGGAGGAAAACCTACGAGCAGTACTTC,CASSFPSSGRKTYEQYF
TRBV29-1,NA,TRBJ1-2,TRBD1,TGCAGCGTAAAACTGGACAGGGTTGGCGGCTACACCTTC,CSVKLDRVGGYTF
TRBV27,NA,TRBJ2-1,NA,TGTGCCAGCAGTTCCCTCCGCGGAGTCCTGGATGAGCAGTTCTTC,CASSSLRGVLDEQFF